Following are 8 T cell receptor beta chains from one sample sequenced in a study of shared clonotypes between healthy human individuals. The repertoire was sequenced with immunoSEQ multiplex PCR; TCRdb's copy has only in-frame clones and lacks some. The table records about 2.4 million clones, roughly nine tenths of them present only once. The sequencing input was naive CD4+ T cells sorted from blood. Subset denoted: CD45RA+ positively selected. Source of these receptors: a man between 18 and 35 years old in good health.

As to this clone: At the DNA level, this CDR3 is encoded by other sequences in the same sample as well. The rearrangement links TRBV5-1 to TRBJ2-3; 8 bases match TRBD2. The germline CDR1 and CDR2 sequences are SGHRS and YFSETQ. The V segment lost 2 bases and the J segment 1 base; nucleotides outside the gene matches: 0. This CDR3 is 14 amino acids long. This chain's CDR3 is CASSLAGGTDTQYF. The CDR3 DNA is TGCGCCAGCAGCTTAGCGGGGGGCACAGATACGCAGTATTTT.

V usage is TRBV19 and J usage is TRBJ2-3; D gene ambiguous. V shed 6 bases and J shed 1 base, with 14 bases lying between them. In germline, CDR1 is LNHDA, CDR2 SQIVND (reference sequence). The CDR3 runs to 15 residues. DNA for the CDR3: TGTGCCAGTAGACTCCCTATACGGGGCACAGATACGCAGTATTTT. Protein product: CASRLPIRGTDTQYF. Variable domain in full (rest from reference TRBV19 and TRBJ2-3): DGGITQSPKYLFRKEGQNVTLSCEQNLNHDAMYWYRQDPGQGLRLIYYSQIVNDFQKGDIAEGYSVSREKKESFPLTVTSAQKNPTAFYLCASRLPIRGTDTQYFGPGTRLTVL.

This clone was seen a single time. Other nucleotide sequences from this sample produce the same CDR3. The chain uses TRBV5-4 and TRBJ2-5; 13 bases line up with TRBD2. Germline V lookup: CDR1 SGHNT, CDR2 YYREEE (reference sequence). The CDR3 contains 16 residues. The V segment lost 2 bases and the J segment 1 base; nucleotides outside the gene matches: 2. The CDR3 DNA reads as TGTGCCAGCAGCTTAAGGACTAGCGGGGGCCAAGAGACCCAGTACTTC. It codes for CASSLRTSGGQETQYF.

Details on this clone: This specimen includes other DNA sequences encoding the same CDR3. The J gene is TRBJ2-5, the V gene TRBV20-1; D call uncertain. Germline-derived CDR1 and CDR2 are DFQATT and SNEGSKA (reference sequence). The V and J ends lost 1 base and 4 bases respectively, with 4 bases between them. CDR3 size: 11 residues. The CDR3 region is CSARVLETQYF. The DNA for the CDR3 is TGCAGTGCTAGAGTTTTAGAGACCCAGTACTTC.

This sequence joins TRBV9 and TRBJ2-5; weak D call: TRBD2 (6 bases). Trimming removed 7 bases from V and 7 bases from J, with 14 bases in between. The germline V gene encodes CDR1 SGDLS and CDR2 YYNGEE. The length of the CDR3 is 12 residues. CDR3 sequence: CASGDSGPTQYF. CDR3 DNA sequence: TGTGCCAGCGGGGATAGCGGACCGACCCAGTACTTC.

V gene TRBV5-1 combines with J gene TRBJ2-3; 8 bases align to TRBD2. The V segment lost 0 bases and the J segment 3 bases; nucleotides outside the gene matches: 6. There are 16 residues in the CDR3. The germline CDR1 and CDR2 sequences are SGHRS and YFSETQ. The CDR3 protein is CASSLAGTSRTDTQYF. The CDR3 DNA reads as TGCGCCAGCAGCTTGGCGGGGACTAGTAGGACAGATACGCAGTATTTT.

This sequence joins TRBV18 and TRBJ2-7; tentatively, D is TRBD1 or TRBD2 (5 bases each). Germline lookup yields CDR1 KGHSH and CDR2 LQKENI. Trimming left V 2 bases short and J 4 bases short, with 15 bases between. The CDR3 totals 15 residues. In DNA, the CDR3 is TGTGCCAGCTCACCATACCGCAAGGGGACGTACGAGCAGTACTTC. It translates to CASSPYRKGTYEQYF.

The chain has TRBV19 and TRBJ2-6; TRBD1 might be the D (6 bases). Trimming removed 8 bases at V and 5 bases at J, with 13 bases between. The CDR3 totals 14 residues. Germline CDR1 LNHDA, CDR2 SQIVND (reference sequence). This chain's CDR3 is CASATGFWANVLTF. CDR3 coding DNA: TGTGCCAGTGCCACAGGGTTCTGGGCCAACGTCCTGACTTTC.